The sequence of this T cell receptor beta chain was determined in a study of CD8 T cells in ankylosing spondylitis (dated by TCRdb to 2015 to 2018). Study-wide context: The study profiled T cell receptor beta repertoires in healthy donors and ankylosing spondylitis patients to find disease-linked TCR variants. The full study cohort comprised 25 or so ankylosing spondylitis patients and approximately 100 healthy donors. Samples of peripheral blood were taken, and for ankylosing spondylitis patients, synovial fluid was collected as well.

As for this clonotype: Its binding antigen is unknown. Base-call qualities are not available, and no considerably larger clone is one nucleotide away.

On the study overall, not on this receptor specifically: In peripheral blood, the disease-linked clones were found at relatively low frequencies and had a CD8+ phenotype. Some motif variants were previously reported in synovial fluid and blood of reactive arthritis patients, suggesting common disease-initiation mechanisms. A TCR beta motif of fewer than 10 highly homologous amino acid variants appeared characteristic of blood from ankylosing spondylitis patients. According to the report, matched synovial fluid samples from ankylosing spondylitis patients were significantly enriched for the disease-linked clones.

V lost 4 bases and J lost 6 bases, and the count of bases not matched to a germline gene is 5. The CDR3 holds 14 amino acids from the cysteine to the phenylalanine. The read is trimmed to its CDR3 DNA, 42 bases read in frame from base 1. The germline V gene sets CDR1 to SGHRS and CDR2 to YFSETQ. Instrument used: Illumina HiSeq 2500. Quantitative 5'-RACE with molecular barcodes was the method used to prepare the TCR beta libraries. The source study handled its data this way. A new computational method based on a probabilistic model of VDJ rearrangement was used to identify disease-linked TCR variants. TCRdb redid the processing of the public reads, applying fastp at Q25 and MiXCR, and retained in-frame beta chains. Duplicate CDR3 protein sequences are folded into a single record with the most common DNA and genes. The V and J calls, along with clone size, are taken from TCRdb and not from the paper's own processing. In this sample the table shows 200,000 to 250,000 distinct CDR3 sequences, about 10% of which occur a single time. The ten largest clones capture around a fifth of the sample.

The rearranged segments are TRBV5-1 and TRBJ2-3, with TRBD2 matching 10 junction bases. This TCR was sampled from a male donor with ankylosing spondylitis or in good health (not recorded which). The material sequenced was blood, either unsorted or a sorted T cell fraction (not recorded which). The sequenced DNA: TGCGCCAGCAGCCAAGCGGGGGGGCAGGATACGCAGTATTTT. This codes for CASSQAGGQDTQYF.